This is a list of T cell receptor beta chains from one sample in a study of blood T cell repertoires in COVID-19. Profiling relied on immunoSEQ multiplex PCR, and the TCRdb table lists in-frame clones only, not all of them. Altogether roughly 76,000 clones are present, about 88% being singletons, with the ten largest covering roughly 1.5%. Sequencing was performed on peripheral blood. The receptors come from a man aged 50 to 59 with acute or convalescent COVID-19. CDR3s include the opening cysteine and the closing phenylalanine or tryptophan. D genes are given only for firm matches. Size is stated for part of the rows, as once, few or many counts, or as a class when the clone is expanded.

size	V	D	J	CDR3	DNA
-	TRBV3-1/TRBV3-2	-	TRBJ2-7	CASSTPGTTYEQYF	TGTGCCAGCAGCACCCCCGGGACAACCTACGAGCAGTACTTC
-	TRBV5-6	-	TRBJ1-4	CASSSNEGLGREKLFF	TGTGCCAGCAGCTCCAACGAGGGCCTTGGAAGGGAAAAACTGTTTTTT
-	TRBV10-3	TRBD1	TRBJ2-5	CAISGTGSPRETQYF	TGTGCCATCAGTGGGACAGGGAGCCCCCGGGAGACCCAGTACTTC
-	TRBV11-2	-	TRBJ1-1	CASSLSPGDNTEAFF	TGTGCCAGCAGCTTATCCCCGGGGGACAACACTGAAGCTTTCTTT
-	TRBV15	-	TRBJ2-6	CATSTMAGLSGANVLTF	TGTGCCACCAGCACCATGGCAGGCCTCTCTGGGGCCAACGTCCTGACTTTC
-	TRBV29-1	-	TRBJ1-5	CSVSFVENQPQHF	TGCAGCGTGTCCTTTGTGGAGAATCAGCCCCAGCATTTT
-	TRBV18	-	TRBJ1-4	CASSPPIATRRDNEKLFF	TGTGCCAGCTCACCACCGATAGCGACGCGCCGAGATAATGAAAAACTGTTTTTT
once	TRBV27	-	TRBJ1-1	CASSHHRQKGTEAFF	TGTGCCAGCAGTCACCATAGACAGAAAGGGACTGAAGCTTTCTTT
-	TRBV30	TRBD1	TRBJ1-1	CAADRVFTEAFF	TGTGCCGCAGACAGGGTCTTTACTGAAGCTTTCTTT
-	TRBV10-2	TRBD2	TRBJ2-3	CASRLAGGAPSTDTQYF	TGCGCCAGCAGACTAGCGGGGGGGGCCCCTAGCACAGATACGCAGTATTTT
-	TRBV29-1	TRBD2	TRBJ2-5	CSVEEAGDQETQYF	TGCAGCGTTGAAGAAGCGGGGGACCAAGAGACCCAGTACTTC
once	TRBV28	TRBD1	TRBJ1-5	CASSLYGGQGNQPQHF	TGTGCCAGCAGTTTATATGGGGGACAGGGCAATCAGCCCCAGCATTTT
-	TRBV6-6	TRBD1	TRBJ2-2	CASSLPVGTVNTGELFF	TGTGCCAGCAGTCTACCGGTCGGGACAGTGAACACCGGGGAGCTGTTTTTT
-	TRBV6-5	-	TRBJ1-1	CASSYSYRDTEAFF	TGTGCCAGCAGTTACTCGTACAGAGACACTGAAGCTTTCTTT
few	TRBV27	-	TRBJ2-7	CASSPGSPYEQYF	TGTGCCAGCAGCCCCGGTAGCCCCTACGAGCAGTACTTC
-	TRBV19	-	TRBJ1-2	CASSPAGQFYGYTF	TGTGCCAGTAGCCCCGCGGGCCAGTTCTATGGCTACACCTTC
once	TRBV6-5	-	TRBJ1-2	CASTPLRGGRGGYTF	TGTGCCAGCACTCCCCTGCGCGGGGGGCGCGGCGGCTACACCTTC
-	TRBV5-5	TRBD1	TRBJ1-3	CASSEGTVTTIYF	TGTGCCAGCAGCGAAGGGACAGTTACCACCATATATTTT
-	TRBV7-3	TRBD2	TRBJ2-1	CASSSSSGGPPIRVVNEQFF	TGTGCCAGCAGCTCGAGTAGCGGGGGGCCCCCCATTCGGGTGGTGAATGAGCAGTTCTTC
-	TRBV29-1	-	TRBJ2-5	CSVRGGETQYF	TGCAGCGTTAGAGGCGGAGAGACCCAGTACTTC
-	TRBV4-2	TRBD2	TRBJ2-3	CASSPLRGRGTDTQYF	TGTGCCAGCAGCCCCCTTCGCGGGAGGGGGACAGATACGCAGTATTTT
-	TRBV19	TRBD1	TRBJ1-5	CASSGTGGQPQHF	TGTGCCAGTAGTGGGACAGGGGGACAGCCCCAGCATTTT
-	TRBV5-4	-	TRBJ2-5	CASSLGHPQETQYF	TGTGCCAGCAGCTTGGGGCACCCTCAAGAGACCCAGTACTTC
-	TRBV5-4	-	TRBJ2-2	CASSLSGTGTGELFF	TGTGCCAGCAGCTTGTCTGGGACTGGGACCGGGGAGCTGTTTTTT
-	TRBV24-1	TRBD2	TRBJ2-3	CATSDPGLANTDTQYF	TGTGCCACCAGTGACCCGGGACTAGCGAACACAGATACGCAGTATTTT
-	TRBV10-3	TRBD2	TRBJ2-7	CATLRTSGNYEQYF	TGTGCCACACTTAGGACTAGCGGGAACTACGAGCAGTACTTC
-	TRBV7-2	-	TRBJ2-5	CASSLGAREETQYF	TGTGCCAGCAGCTTAGGTGCCAGGGAAGAGACCCAGTACTTC
-	TRBV12-3/TRBV12-4	TRBD1	TRBJ1-2	CASSPTGEDYTF	TGTGCCAGCAGTCCAACAGGGGAGGACTACACCTTC
-	TRBV4-2	-	TRBJ2-1	CASSQNRHDEQFF	TGTGCCAGCAGCCAAAACCGACACGATGAGCAGTTCTTC
-	TRBV28	-	TRBJ1-5	CASDTSNQPQHF	TGTGCCAGCGACACATCAAATCAGCCCCAGCATTTT
-	TRBV6-2/TRBV6-3	-	TRBJ2-2	CASSYSHDRFANTGELFF	TGTGCCAGCAGTTACTCCCATGACAGGTTCGCGAACACCGGGGAGCTGTTTTTT
-	TRBV13	-	TRBJ1-2	CASSLGPSGMDGYTF	TGTGCCAGCAGCTTAGGACCGAGCGGAATGGATGGCTACACCTTC
-	TRBV7-2	TRBD1	TRBJ2-1	CASSLVTGGYNEQFF	TGTGCCAGCAGCTTAGTAACAGGGGGGTACAATGAGCAGTTCTTC
-	TRBV28	TRBD1	TRBJ1-2	CASSYSPQTGVGYTF	TGTGCCAGCAGTTATAGCCCGCAGACAGGGGTTGGCTACACCTTC
-	TRBV6-1	TRBD1	TRBJ2-7	CASSEAVGGQGYYEQYF	TGTGCCAGCAGTGAAGCGGTGGGTGGACAGGGCTACTACGAGCAGTACTTC
-	TRBV6-5	TRBD1	TRBJ1-1	CASSYGTGSWTEAFF	TGTGCCAGCAGTTACGGGACAGGCTCGTGGACTGAAGCTTTCTTT
-	TRBV19	TRBD1	TRBJ1-2	CASSIGSDRASGYTF	TGTGCCAGTAGTATAGGCTCCGACAGGGCGAGTGGCTACACCTTC
-	TRBV7-9	-	TRBJ1-2	CASSLARAGAVGYTF	TGTGCCAGCAGCTTAGCGAGGGCAGGGGCGGTCGGCTACACCTTC
-	TRBV18	TRBD2	TRBJ2-5	CASSPASGGQETQYF	TGTGCCAGCTCACCGGCGAGCGGGGGCCAAGAGACCCAGTACTTC
-	TRBV27	TRBD2	TRBJ2-1	CASSSRRLAGENEQFF	TGTGCCAGCAGTTCGAGGCGACTAGCGGGAGAAAATGAGCAGTTCTTC
-	TRBV24-1	TRBD1	TRBJ1-2	CATSDPSGTGDGYTF	TGTGCCACCAGTGATCCCTCCGGGACAGGGGATGGCTACACCTTC
-	TRBV4-2	-	TRBJ2-4	CASSQGPGEGKNIQYF	TGTGCCAGCAGCCAAGGCCCCGGCGAGGGCAAAAACATTCAGTACTTC
-	TRBV3-1/TRBV3-2	-	TRBJ2-7	CASSQARRLQLYEQYF	TGTGCCAGCAGCCAAGCTCGTCGACTCCAACTTTACGAGCAGTACTTC